This is a list of T cell receptor beta chains from one sample in a study of CD4 and CD8 cells across lung adenocarcinoma regions. TCRdb reanalysed the PCR reads using MiXCR and keeps one entry per CDR3 protein. The profile shows tens of thousands of distinct CDR3 sequences, roughly 54% of them singletons. Sequenced: CD8+ T cells from the center of a lung tumor. All receptors come from a female donor with lung adenocarcinoma. The CD4 and CD8 labels of this study may be unreliable. The CDR3 runs from the conserved cysteine through the conserved F or W. Only part of the rows carry a size: once, few, many, or a class if the clone is expanded.

CASSQDPGLLSRKNF,few,TRBV4-1
CAWTGQWDTEAFF,few,TRBV30
CASSYGGGGDYGYTF,.,TRBV6-5
CASSEGLRSNEQFF,medium-sized,TRBV10-1
CAIGGRDQNIQYF,.,TRBV27
CASRLYSDSTGELFF,.,TRBV6-1
CATMVARHGDTQYF,.,TRBV10-3
CCGGPGGCSQDTQYF,.,TRBV12-3/TRBV12-4
CGGTGRRDKNTQYF,.,TRBV10-1
CASSRPSSGRAAEQFF,.,TRBV6-1
CASSPTTAFLNTGELFF,few,TRBV12-3/TRBV12-4
CASSWDKTEKLFF,many,TRBV6-5
CGGGYGGADKDTQYF,.,TRBV10-3
CSVVLGKRGSGETQYF,once,TRBV29-1
CATSRVGRSGEQFF,many,TRBV15
CASSTAGTGFYGYTF,.,TRBV6-1
CASSLPQGRNEQFF,many,TRBV12-3/TRBV12-4
CASRATQNTDTQYF,many,TRBV27
CAWSPSYGNEQFF,.,TRBV30
CARGLGGWAKDIQYF,.,TRBV7-2
CASTIGGAYNEQFF,.,TRBV6-1
CASSLGGISYNEQFF,few,TRBV4-1
CASSYSRGRGSNSYEQYF,.,TRBV6-5
CAISESAGQETQYF,many,TRBV10-3
CAISESRDPWQTQYF,few,TRBV10-3
CASSPLTAANEQFF,many,TRBV6-1
CASKGLRDTDTQYF,.,TRBV10-1
CSATKDRVGHQPQHF,few,TRBV20-1
CASSRIGQGAYEQFF,.,TRBV27
CASSHEGNYGYTF,many,TRBV4-1
CASRGRGGGGPDTQYF,few,TRBV6-1
CASRQTGGSTDIQYF,.,TRBV6-1
CASSERAGGGADTEAFF,few,TRBV6-1